One and the same sample provided the 10 T cell receptor beta chains below, sequenced in a study of T cell changes during pregnancy in multiple sclerosis. Profiled with immunoSEQ multiplex PCR; TCRdb holds only in-frame clones, not every one. Among some 110,000 clones listed, roughly nine tenths were seen once. The sequencing here drew on peripheral blood, taken in the third trimester of pregnancy. The receptors here all came from a female donor with multiple sclerosis, enrolled in a pregnancy study.

The chain links TRBV5-4 to TRBJ2-7; 8 bases line up with TRBD2. This CDR3 is 15 amino acids long. Trimming at V came to 4 bases and at J to 7 bases, leaving 13 bases not matched to a gene. Germline V lookup: CDR1 SGHNT, CDR2 YYREEE (reference sequence). CDR3 sequence reads: CASSPELAGVMEQYF. In DNA, the CDR3 is TGTGCCAGCAGCCCGGAGCTAGCGGGCGTTATGGAGCAGTACTTC. The whole variable domain, filled in from reference TRBV5-4 and TRBJ2-7, reads ETGVTQSPTHLIKTRGQQVTLRCSSQSGHNTVSWYQQALGQGPQFIFQYYREEENGRGNFPPRFSGLQFPNYSSELNVNALELDDSALYLCASSPELAGVMEQYFGPGTRLTVT.

V gene TRBV28 combines with J gene TRBJ2-4; 8 bases align to TRBD2. The V segment lost 2 bases and the J segment 2 bases; nucleotides outside the gene matches: 11. Germline CDR1 and CDR2: MDHEN and SYDVKM. CDR3 length equals 18 residues. The CDR3 here is CASSLSSGTGGSKNIQYF. CDR3 DNA sequence: TGTGCCAGCAGTTTAAGCAGCGGGACGGGGGGGTCCAAAAACATTCAGTACTTC.

Only a few counts were recorded for this clone. The chain combines TRBV7-2 with TRBJ1-6; 7 bases map to TRBD1. The CDR3 is made up of 17 amino acids. V shed 4 bases, J shed 4 bases, and the junction held 10 bases outside the gene matches. From germline, CDR1 is SGHTA and CDR2 FQGNSA. CDR3 sequence (DNA): TGTGCCAGCAGCTCGAGGAGCAGGGGGGCGTATAATTCACCCCTCCACTTT. This sequence encodes CASSSRSRGAYNSPLHF.

This chain uses TRBV7-9 with TRBJ2-5, with 10 bases lining up with TRBD1. The CDR3 is 16 amino acids. Germline values: CDR1 SEHNR, CDR2 FQNEAQ (reference sequence). Trimming at V came to 4 bases and at J to 4 bases, leaving 9 bases not matched to a gene. CDR3 in amino acids: CASSSSGTGERETQYF. In DNA, the CDR3 is TGTGCCAGCAGCTCCTCCGGGACAGGGGAAAGAGAGACCCAGTACTTC.

The chain links TRBV19 to TRBJ2-5, with TRBD1 matching 7 bases. Per the germline V gene, CDR1 is LNHDA and CDR2 is SQIVND (reference sequence). V shed 6 bases, J shed 4 bases, and the junction held 5 bases outside the gene matches. This CDR3 region has 13 residues. The CDR3 nucleotides read TGTGCCAGTAGACCGACAGGGACAGAGACCCAGTACTTC. It yields the protein CASRPTGTETQYF.

This clone came up once. This CDR3 is CASSLHSDTEAFF. The CDR3 nucleotides read TGTGCCAGCAGCTTGCATAGCGACACTGAAGCTTTCTTT. V usage is TRBV5-4 and J usage is TRBJ1-1; D gene unclear. With 1 base removed from V and 3 bases from J, the gap between germline ends came to 7 bases. CDR1 is SGHNT, CDR2 YYREEE, per germline (reference sequence). The CDR3 is 13 residues long.

This chain connects TRBV7-9 to TRBJ1-4, with no clear D. Germline V gene data show CDR1 as SEHNR and CDR2 as FQNEAQ (reference sequence). The CDR3 is 14 residues long. The ends were cut back, 1 base at V and 5 bases at J, with 8 bases in the middle. As DNA, the CDR3 is TGTGCCAGCAGCTTAGGCCACGGGAATGAAAAACTGTTTTTT. As protein: CASSLGHGNEKLFF.

This clone was found once. The chain has TRBV28 and TRBJ2-1; D may be TRBD1 (5 bases). Germline CDR1 and CDR2: MDHEN and SYDVKM. Trimming stripped 6 bases from V and 7 bases from J, with 25 bases between. This CDR3 is 17 amino acids long. The CDR3 DNA reads TGTGCCAGCAGCAAGGAACCCTCAGGGATCGTGAGGAATGAGCAGTTCTTC. Residues: CASSKEPSGIVRNEQFF.

This clone was detected once. The chain couples TRBV7-6 to TRBJ2-3; no clear D. The CDR3 is 15 residues long. Deletions cut 4 bases from V and 2 bases from J, with 13 bases between. Germline V lookup: CDR1 SGHVS, CDR2 FNYEAQ. The CDR3 nucleotides are TGTGCCAGCAGCTCCTTCAGTGGCTCCACAGATACGCAGTATTTT. Its protein is CASSSFSGSTDTQYF.

The chain links TRBV6-1 to TRBJ1-4, with 8 bases that match TRBD1. Germline V lookup: CDR1 MNHNS, CDR2 SASEGT. The CDR3 is 15 amino acids. V gave up 4 bases and J gave up 5 bases; unmatched junction bases: 6. The CDR3 DNA follows: TGTGCCAGCAGTGCCCCGACAGGGGTGAATGAAAAACTGTTTTTT. Translating gives CASSAPTGVNEKLFF.